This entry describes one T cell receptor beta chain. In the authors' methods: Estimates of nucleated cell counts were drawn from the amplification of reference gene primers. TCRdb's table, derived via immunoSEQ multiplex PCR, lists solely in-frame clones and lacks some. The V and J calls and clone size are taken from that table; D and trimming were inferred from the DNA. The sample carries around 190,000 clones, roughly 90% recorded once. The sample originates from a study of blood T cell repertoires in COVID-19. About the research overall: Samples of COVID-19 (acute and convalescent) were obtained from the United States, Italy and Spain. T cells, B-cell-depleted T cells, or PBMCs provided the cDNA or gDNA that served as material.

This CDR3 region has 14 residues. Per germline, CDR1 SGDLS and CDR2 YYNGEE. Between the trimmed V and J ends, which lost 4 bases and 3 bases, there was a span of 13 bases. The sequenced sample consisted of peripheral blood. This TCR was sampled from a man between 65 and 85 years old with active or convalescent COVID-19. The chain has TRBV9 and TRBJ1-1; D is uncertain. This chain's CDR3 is CASSPTPRDTEAFF. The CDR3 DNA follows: TGTGCCAGCAGCCCCACCCCGCGGGACACTGAAGCTTTCTTT.